This T cell receptor (beta chain) stems from a study of cytomegalovirus exposure and HLA in healthy donors. About this clone: What it recognizes is unknown.

Losses at the gene ends were 4 bases for V and 2 bases for J; bases not matched to a gene: 5. Germline V gene sequence: CDR1 MNHEY, CDR2 SMNVEV (reference sequence). CDR3 length equals 16 residues. In the PCR, 60 Vbeta and 13 Jbeta primers were used. Sequencing was performed with immunoSEQ multiplex PCR; in TCRdb, only in-frame clones are kept and a portion is missing. The sample holds about 130,000 clones. Study conclusions and caveats: In a later analysis, parvovirus B19, influenza, CMV and Epstein-Barr virus appeared linked to several top co-occurrence clusters. Sequencing likely caused a cluster of highly shared sequence variants.

The donors (healthy individuals) were bone marrow donors. At sampling all donors were nominally healthy, likely with unrecorded immune exposures. Sequencing used PBMCs. The sequence was collected from a woman aged 55-69 years in good health and CMV-seronegative. This rearrangement joins TRBV27 to TRBJ1-4, with 9 bases lining up with TRBD1. The CDR3 spells CASSSPQGATNEKLFF. The CDR3 DNA sequence: TGTGCCAGCAGTTCTCCACAGGGGGCCACTAATGAAAAACTGTTTTTT.